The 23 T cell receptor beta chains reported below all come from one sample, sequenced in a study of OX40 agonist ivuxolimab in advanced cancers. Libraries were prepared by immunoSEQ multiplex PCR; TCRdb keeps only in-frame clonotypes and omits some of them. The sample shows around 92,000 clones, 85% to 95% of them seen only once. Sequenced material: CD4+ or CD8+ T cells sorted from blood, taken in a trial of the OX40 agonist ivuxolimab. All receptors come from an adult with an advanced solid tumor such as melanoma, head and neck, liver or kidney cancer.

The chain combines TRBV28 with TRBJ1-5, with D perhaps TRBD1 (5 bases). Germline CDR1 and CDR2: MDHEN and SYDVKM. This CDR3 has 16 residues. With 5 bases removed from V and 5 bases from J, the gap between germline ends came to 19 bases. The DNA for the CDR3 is TGTGCCAGCAGTCATAGAAAGGGTGGCAGGGATCAGCCCCAGCATTTT. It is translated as CASSHRKGGRDQPQHF.

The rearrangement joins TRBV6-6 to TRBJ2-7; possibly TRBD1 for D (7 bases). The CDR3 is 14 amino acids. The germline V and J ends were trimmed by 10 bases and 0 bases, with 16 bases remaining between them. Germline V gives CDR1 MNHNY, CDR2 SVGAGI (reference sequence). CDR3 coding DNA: TGTGCCACCGCGGGGCAGGGGGTCTCCTACGAGCAGTACTTC. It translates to CATAGQGVSYEQYF.

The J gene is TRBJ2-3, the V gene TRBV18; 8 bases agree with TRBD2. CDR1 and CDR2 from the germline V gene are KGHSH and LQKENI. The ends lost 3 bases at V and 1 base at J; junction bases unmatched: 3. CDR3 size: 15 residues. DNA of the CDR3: TGTGCCAGCTCACCGAAACTAGCGGGCACAGATACGCAGTATTTT. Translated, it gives CASSPKLAGTDTQYF.

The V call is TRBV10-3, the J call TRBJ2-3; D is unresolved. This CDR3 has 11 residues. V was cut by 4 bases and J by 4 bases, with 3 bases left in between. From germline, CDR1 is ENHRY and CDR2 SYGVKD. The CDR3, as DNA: TGTGCCATCAGTGTATCAGATACGCAGTATTTT. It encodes CAISVSDTQYF.

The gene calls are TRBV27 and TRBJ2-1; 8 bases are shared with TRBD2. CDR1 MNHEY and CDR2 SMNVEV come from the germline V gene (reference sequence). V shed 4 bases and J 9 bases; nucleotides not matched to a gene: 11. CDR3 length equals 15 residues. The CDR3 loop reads CASSSSGGILREQFF. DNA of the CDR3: TGTGCCAGCAGTTCCTCGGGGGGGATCCTACGTGAGCAGTTCTTC.

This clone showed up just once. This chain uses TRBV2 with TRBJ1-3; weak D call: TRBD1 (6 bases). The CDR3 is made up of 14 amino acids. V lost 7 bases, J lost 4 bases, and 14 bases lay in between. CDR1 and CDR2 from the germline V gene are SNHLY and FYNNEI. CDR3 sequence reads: CASNKGGLGNTIYF. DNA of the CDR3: TGTGCCAGCAATAAAGGGGGGCTCGGAAACACCATATATTTT.

The CDR3 DNA follows: TGTGCCAGTAAAGAGGGCTCGGGGATTCACTACGAGCAGTACTTC. This translates into CASKEGSGIHYEQYF. This sequence joins TRBV19 and TRBJ2-7; tentative D call: TRBD2 (5 bases). The CDR3 extends over 15 amino acids. V lost 7 bases, J lost 3 bases, and 19 bases lay in between. Germline V gene lookup returns CDR1 LNHDA and CDR2 SQIVND (reference sequence).

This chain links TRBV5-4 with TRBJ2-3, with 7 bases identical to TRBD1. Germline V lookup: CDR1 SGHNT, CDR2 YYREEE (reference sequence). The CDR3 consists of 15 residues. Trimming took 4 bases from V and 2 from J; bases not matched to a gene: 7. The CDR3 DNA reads TGTGCCAGCAGCAAGACAGGGCGGAACACAGATACGCAGTATTTT. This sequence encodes CASSKTGRNTDTQYF. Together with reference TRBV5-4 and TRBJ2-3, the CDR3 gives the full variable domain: ETGVTQSPTHLIKTRGQQVTLRCSSQSGHNTVSWYQQALGQGPQFIFQYYREEENGRGNFPPRFSGLQFPNYSSELNVNALELDDSALYLCASSKTGRNTDTQYFGPGTRLTVL.

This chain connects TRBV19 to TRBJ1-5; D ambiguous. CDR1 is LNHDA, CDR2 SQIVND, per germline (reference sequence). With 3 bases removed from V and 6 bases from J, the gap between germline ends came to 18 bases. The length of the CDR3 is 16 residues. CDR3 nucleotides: TGTGCCAGTAGTATTCGAAGAGGGTGGGCCGGTCAGCCCCAGCATTTT. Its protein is CASSIRRGWAGQPQHF.

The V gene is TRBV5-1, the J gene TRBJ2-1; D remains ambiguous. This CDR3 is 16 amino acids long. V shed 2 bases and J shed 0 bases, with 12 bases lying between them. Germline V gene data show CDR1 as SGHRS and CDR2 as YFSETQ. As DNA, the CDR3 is TGCGCCAGCAGCTTTATTCTAACGGGCTCCTACAATGAGCAGTTCTTC. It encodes CASSFILTGSYNEQFF.

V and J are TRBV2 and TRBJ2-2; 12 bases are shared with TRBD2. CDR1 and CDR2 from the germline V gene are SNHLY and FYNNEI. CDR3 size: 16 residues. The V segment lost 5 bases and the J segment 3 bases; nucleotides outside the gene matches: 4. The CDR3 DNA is TGTGCCAGCAGTTTTCTAGCGGGAGGGGACACCGGGGAGCTGTTTTTT. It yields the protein CASSFLAGGDTGELFF.

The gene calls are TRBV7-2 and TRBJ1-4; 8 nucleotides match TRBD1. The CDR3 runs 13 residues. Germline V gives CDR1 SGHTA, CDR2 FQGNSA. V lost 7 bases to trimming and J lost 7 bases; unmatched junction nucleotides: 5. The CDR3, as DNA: TGTGCCAGCAAAACCGGGACAGGTGAAAAACTGTTTTTT. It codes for CASKTGTGEKLFF.

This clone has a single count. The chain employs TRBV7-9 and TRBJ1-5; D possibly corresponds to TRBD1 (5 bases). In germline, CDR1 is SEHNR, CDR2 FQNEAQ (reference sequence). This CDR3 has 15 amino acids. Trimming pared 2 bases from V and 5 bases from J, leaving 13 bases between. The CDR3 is CASSLRRDPHQPQHF. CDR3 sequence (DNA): TGTGCCAGCAGCTTACGCAGGGACCCCCATCAGCCCCAGCATTTT.

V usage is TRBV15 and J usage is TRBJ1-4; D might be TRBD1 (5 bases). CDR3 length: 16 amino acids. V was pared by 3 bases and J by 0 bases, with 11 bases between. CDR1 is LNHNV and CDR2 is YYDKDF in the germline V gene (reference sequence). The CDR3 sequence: CATSRRGTATNEKLFF. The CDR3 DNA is TGTGCCACCAGCAGGAGGGGTACGGCAACTAATGAAAAACTGTTTTTT.

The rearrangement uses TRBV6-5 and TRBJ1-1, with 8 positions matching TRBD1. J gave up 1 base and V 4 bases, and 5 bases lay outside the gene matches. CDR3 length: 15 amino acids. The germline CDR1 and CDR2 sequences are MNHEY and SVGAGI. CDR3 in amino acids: CASSSFGQGNTEAFF. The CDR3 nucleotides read TGTGCCAGCAGTTCCTTCGGACAGGGGAACACTGAAGCTTTCTTT.

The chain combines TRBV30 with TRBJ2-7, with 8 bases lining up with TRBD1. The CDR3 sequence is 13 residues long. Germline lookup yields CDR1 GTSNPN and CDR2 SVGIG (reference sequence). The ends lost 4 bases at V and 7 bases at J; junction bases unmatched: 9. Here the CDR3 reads CAWIPDRVGEQYF. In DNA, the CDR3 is TGTGCCTGGATCCCGGACAGGGTGGGGGAGCAGTACTTC.

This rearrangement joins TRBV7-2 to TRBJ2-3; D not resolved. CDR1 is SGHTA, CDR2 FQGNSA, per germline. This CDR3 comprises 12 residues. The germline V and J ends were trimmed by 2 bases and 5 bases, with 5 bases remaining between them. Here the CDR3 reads CASSLFGDTQYF. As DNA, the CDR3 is TGTGCCAGCAGCTTATTTGGAGATACGCAGTATTTT.

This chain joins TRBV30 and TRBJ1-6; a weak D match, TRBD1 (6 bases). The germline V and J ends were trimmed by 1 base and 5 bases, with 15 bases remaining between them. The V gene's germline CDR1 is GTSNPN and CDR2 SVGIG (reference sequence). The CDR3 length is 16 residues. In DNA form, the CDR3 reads TGTGCCTGGAGTGCCATCACAGGGATCGATAATTCACCCCTCCACTTT. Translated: CAWSAITGIDNSPLHF.

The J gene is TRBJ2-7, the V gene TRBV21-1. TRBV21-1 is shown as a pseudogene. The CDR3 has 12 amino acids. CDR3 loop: CASSFLTYEQYV. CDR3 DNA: TGTGCCAGCAGTTTCCTTACCTACGAGCAGTACGTC.

The CDR3 DNA sequence: TGCGCCAGCAGCCAAGACGAGGGGGCGATCTATGGCTACACCTTC. Translated, it gives CASSQDEGAIYGYTF. The V call is TRBV4-1, the J call TRBJ1-2; 7 positions agree with TRBD1. The CDR3 extends over 15 amino acids. Germline CDR1 and CDR2: MGHRA and YSYEKL. J was trimmed by 4 bases and V by 0 bases; bases with no gene match: 5.

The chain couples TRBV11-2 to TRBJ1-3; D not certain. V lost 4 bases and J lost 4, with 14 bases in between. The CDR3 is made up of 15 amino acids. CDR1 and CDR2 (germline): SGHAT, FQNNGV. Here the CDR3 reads CASSSVAAWGNTIYF. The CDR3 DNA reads TGTGCCAGCAGCTCCGTGGCCGCGTGGGGAAACACCATATATTTT.

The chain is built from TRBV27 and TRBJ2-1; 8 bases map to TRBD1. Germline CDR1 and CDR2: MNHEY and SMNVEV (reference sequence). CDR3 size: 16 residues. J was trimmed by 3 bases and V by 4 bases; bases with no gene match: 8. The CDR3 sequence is CASSSGRDRNYNEQFF. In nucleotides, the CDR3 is TGTGCCAGCAGTTCAGGCCGGGACAGGAACTACAATGAGCAGTTCTTC.

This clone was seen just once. CDR3 in amino acids: CASSGTGKGGYTF. CDR3 DNA sequence: TGTGCCAGCAGCGGGACAGGGAAGGGCGGCTACACCTTC. The chain has TRBV13 and TRBJ1-2; 9 bases are a match to TRBD1. Germline-derived CDR1 and CDR2 are PRHDT and FYEKMQ (reference sequence). V lost 5 bases to trimming and J lost 8 bases; unmatched junction nucleotides: 6. This CDR3 is built from 13 residues.